The 18 T cell receptor beta chains below come from one sample, sequenced in a study of blood T cell repertoires in COVID-19. Assay used: immunoSEQ multiplex PCR; TCRdb lists only in-frame clones, some missing. Of approximately 210,000 clones in the sample, around 91% are singletons; the top ten hold about 5%. Sequencing was done on a sample of peripheral blood. Source of these receptors: a woman in her thirties or forties with acute or convalescent COVID-19.

The chain links TRBV18 to TRBJ1-6, with D tentatively TRBD1 (6 bases). Germline V gene sequence: CDR1 KGHSH, CDR2 LQKENI. This CDR3 region has 15 residues. Trimming removed 3 bases at V and 6 bases at J, with 12 bases between. This chain's CDR3 is CASSPGLDSNSPLHF. As DNA, the CDR3 is TGTGCCAGCTCACCCGGTTTGGACAGTAATTCACCCCTCCACTTT.

The V call is TRBV3-1 (or the pseudogene TRBV3-2), the J call TRBJ2-4; D is possibly TRBD1 (5 bases). V lost 2 bases, J lost 2 bases, and 7 bases lay in between. Germline loops: CDR1 LGHDT, CDR2 YNNKEL (reference sequence). CDR3 length: 14 amino acids. The CDR3 DNA reads as TGTGCCAGCAGCCAACAGGGTACCAAAAACATTCAGTACTTC. It translates to CASSQQGTKNIQYF.

This chain links TRBV19 with TRBJ1-5, with unresolved D. The CDR3 sequence is 14 residues long. The germline CDR1 and CDR2 sequences are LNHDA and SQIVND (reference sequence). Trimming took 7 bases from V and 6 from J, leaving 16 bases between them. CDR3 protein: CASNDGTATQPQHF. The CDR3 DNA reads as TGTGCCAGTAATGATGGAACAGCTACTCAGCCCCAGCATTTT.

This chain connects TRBV11-2 to TRBJ1-1; 11 bases map to TRBD1. The germline V gene encodes CDR1 SGHAT and CDR2 FQNNGV. The V segment lost 3 bases and the J segment 5 bases; nucleotides outside the gene matches: 8. CDR3 length: 16 amino acids. The CDR3 is CASSLALGTGGTEAFF. In DNA, the CDR3 is TGTGCCAGCAGCTTGGCCCTCGGGACAGGGGGGACTGAAGCTTTCTTT.

This chain joins TRBV27 and TRBJ1-1; maybe TRBD1 (5 bases). V dropped 4 bases and J dropped 1 base, with 13 bases sitting between them. This CDR3 is built from 15 residues. Germline V gene data show CDR1 as MNHEY and CDR2 as SMNVEV (reference sequence). CDR3 DNA sequence: TGTGCCAGCAGTTATGGGGGGGTGGCGAACACTGAAGCTTTCTTT. Its translation: CASSYGGVANTEAFF.

This clone is a singleton in its sample. This chain joins TRBV20-1 and TRBJ1-5; 7 nucleotides match TRBD1. This CDR3 has 14 residues. After removal of 3 bases from V and 2 bases from J, the junction contained 4 bases not matched to a gene. Germline V gene lookup returns CDR1 DFQATT and CDR2 SNEGSKA (reference sequence). Here the CDR3 reads CSASATGGNQPQHF. CDR3 sequence (DNA): TGCAGTGCTAGTGCTACAGGGGGCAATCAGCCCCAGCATTTT.

V and J are TRBV4-1 and TRBJ1-2; TRBD1 agrees at 10 bases. J was trimmed by 6 bases and V by 0 bases; bases with no gene match: 4. Germline V gene lookup returns CDR1 MGHRA and CDR2 YSYEKL. This CDR3 region has 15 residues. CDR3 amino acids: CASSQERQGANGYTF. The CDR3 DNA follows: TGCGCCAGCAGCCAAGAAAGACAGGGGGCGAATGGCTACACCTTC.

V usage is TRBV19 and J usage is TRBJ1-6; D may be TRBD1 (6 bases). CDR3 length: 12 residues. Germline loops: CDR1 LNHDA, CDR2 SQIVND (reference sequence). The germline V and J ends were trimmed by 9 bases and 7 bases, with 10 bases remaining between them. This CDR3 reads CASGQQNSPLHF. CDR3 nucleotides: TGTGCCAGCGGACAGCAGAATTCACCCCTCCACTTT.

The chain couples TRBV4-1 to TRBJ2-4; D unresolved. Looked up from germline, CDR1 is MGHRA and CDR2 is YSYEKL. V was clipped by 0 bases and J by 0 bases, with 12 bases between them. The CDR3 consists of 17 residues. The CDR3 DNA reads TGCGCCAGCAGCCAAGAGAGTTTCGCTCTAGCCAAAAACATTCAGTACTTC. It yields the protein CASSQESFALAKNIQYF.

This rearrangement joins TRBV7-2 to TRBJ2-3; the match to TRBD1 covers 8 bases. Looked up from germline, CDR1 is SGHTA and CDR2 is FQGNSA. V shed 1 base, J shed 1 base, and the junction held 1 base outside the gene matches. The CDR3 contains 15 residues. In DNA form, the CDR3 reads TGTGCCAGCAGCTTAGTGGGACAGGGCACAGATACGCAGTATTTT. This codes for CASSLVGQGTDTQYF. Full variable domain (remainder filled in from reference TRBV7-2 and TRBJ2-3): GAGVSQSPSNKVTEKGKDVELRCDPISGHTALYWYRQSLGQGLEFLIYFQGNSAPDKSGLPSDRFSAERTGGSVSTLTIQRTQQEDSAVYLCASSLVGQGTDTQYFGPGTRLTVL.

The chain recombines TRBV5-1 with TRBJ1-6, with D unclear. The CDR3 runs 13 residues. The V end lost 1 base, the J end lost 9 bases, and 8 bases lay between the germline ends. The V gene's germline CDR1 is SGHRS and CDR2 YFSETQ. This CDR3 is CASSLSGVSPLHF. DNA for the CDR3: TGCGCCAGCAGCTTGAGCGGGGTTTCACCCCTCCACTTT.

The chain carries TRBV24-1 and TRBJ2-1; TRBD1 agrees at 9 bases. There are 14 residues in the CDR3. The junction had 1 base not matched to a gene; V was cut back by 4 bases and J by 4 bases. From germline, CDR1 is KGHDR and CDR2 SFDVKD. CDR3 protein: CATSDGTGYNEQFF. CDR3 in DNA: TGTGCCACCAGTGACGGGACAGGGTACAATGAGCAGTTCTTC.

J is TRBJ1-3 and V is TRBV5-1, with unresolved D. V was cut by 3 bases and J by 0 bases, with 16 bases left in between. The CDR3 spans 17 residues. CDR1 and CDR2 from the germline V gene are SGHRS and YFSETQ. CDR3 sequence reads: CASSSMTPESSGNTIYF. CDR3 DNA sequence: TGCGCCAGCAGCTCCATGACACCTGAGAGCTCTGGAAACACCATATATTTT. Variable domain in full (rest from reference TRBV5-1 and TRBJ1-3): KAGVTQTPRYLIKTRGQQVTLSCSPISGHRSVSWYQQTPGQGLQFLFEYFSETQRNKGNFPGRFSGRQFSNSRSEMNVSTLELGDSALYLCASSSMTPESSGNTIYFGEGSWLTVV.

The rearrangement links TRBV19 to TRBJ2-1; the match to TRBD1 covers 8 bases. V lost 5 bases and J lost 10; bases outside the gene matches: 4. This CDR3 contains 12 residues. Germline V gives CDR1 LNHDA, CDR2 SQIVND (reference sequence). The CDR3 protein is CASSQGAGEQFF. The CDR3 bases are TGTGCCAGTAGTCAGGGGGCTGGCGAGCAGTTCTTC.

DNA for the CDR3: TGCGCCAGCAGCTTGGCCGGAGGCGGACCTAGCACAGATACGCAGTATTTT. It yields the protein CASSLAGGGPSTDTQYF. V is TRBV5-1 and J is TRBJ2-3; D perhaps matches TRBD2 (5 bases). The CDR3 spans 17 residues. V lost 0 bases and J lost 0, with 14 bases in between. Germline CDR1 and CDR2: SGHRS and YFSETQ.

The J gene is TRBJ2-2, the V gene TRBV14; tentatively, D is TRBD2 (6 bases). The CDR3 contains 13 residues. Trimming took off 4 bases at V and 7 bases at J, with 10 bases between the two ends. Germline CDR1 and CDR2: SGHDN and FVKESK. The CDR3 DNA follows: TGTGCCAGCAGCCCTGGGACTGGCGGGGAGCTGTTTTTT. This sequence encodes CASSPGTGGELFF.

V and J are TRBV25-1 and TRBJ1-2; D is perhaps TRBD1 (5 bases). The CDR3 totals 18 residues. Germline V CDR1 and CDR2: MGHDK, SYGVNS. V was clipped by 2 bases and J by 8 bases, with 27 bases between them. This CDR3 is CASSEVNLERARAPGYTF. The CDR3 DNA is TGTGCCAGCAGTGAAGTGAACTTAGAACGGGCCAGGGCGCCGGGCTACACCTTC.

This CDR3 is CASSSSGEREDNEQFF. The CDR3 coding sequence is TGCGCCAGCAGCTCTAGCGGGGAACGGGAGGACAATGAGCAGTTCTTC. The chain combines TRBV5-1 with TRBJ2-1; TRBD2 agrees at 9 bases. The CDR3 extends over 16 amino acids. The V segment lost 3 bases and the J segment 5 bases; nucleotides outside the gene matches: 9. Per the germline V gene, CDR1 is SGHRS and CDR2 is YFSETQ. The full variable domain, completed using reference TRBV5-1 and TRBJ2-1, is KAGVTQTPRYLIKTRGQQVTLSCSPISGHRSVSWYQQTPGQGLQFLFEYFSETQRNKGNFPGRFSGRQFSNSRSEMNVSTLELGDSALYLCASSSSGEREDNEQFFGPGTRLTVL.